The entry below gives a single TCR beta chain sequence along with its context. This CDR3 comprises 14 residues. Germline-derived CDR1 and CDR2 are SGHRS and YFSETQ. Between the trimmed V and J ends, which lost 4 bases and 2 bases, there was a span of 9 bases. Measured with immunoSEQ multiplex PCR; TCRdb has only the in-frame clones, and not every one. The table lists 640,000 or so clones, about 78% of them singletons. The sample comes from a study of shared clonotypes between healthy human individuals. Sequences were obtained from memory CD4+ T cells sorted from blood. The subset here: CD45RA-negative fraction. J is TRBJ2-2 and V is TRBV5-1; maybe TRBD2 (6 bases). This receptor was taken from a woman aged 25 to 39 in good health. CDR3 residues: CASSVGTNTGELFF. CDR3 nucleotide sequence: TGCGCCAGCAGCGTAGGGACTAACACCGGGGAGCTGTTTTTT.